These T cell receptor beta chains were read from a single sample in a study of cytomegalovirus exposure and HLA in healthy donors. Only in-frame clones appear in the TCRdb table, and some are missing; sequencing was by immunoSEQ multiplex PCR. Here the sample spans about 160,000 clones, 82% being singletons. The sequencing input was PBMCs. These receptors were obtained from a girl between 10 and 17 years old in good health and CMV-seropositive. CDR3s include the opening cysteine and the closing phenylalanine or tryptophan. A D gene is named only where the DNA matches it firmly. Expanded clones get a size class; other rows say once, few or many, or leave the size out.

TRBD1 TRBJ2-7 TRBV30 . CAWSRLTGIEQYF TGTGCCTGGAGTAGATTGACAGGGATCGAGCAGTACTTC
. TRBJ1-1 TRBV7-9 once CARDIQVNTEAFF TGTGCCAGGGATATACAGGTTAACACTGAAGCTTTCTTT
TRBD2 TRBJ2-1 TRBV28 . CASSSTSDTSPLQEEQFF TGTGCCAGCAGTTCCACTAGCGACACGAGCCCCCTACAGGAAGAGCAGTTCTTC
. TRBJ2-3 TRBV30 once CAWSVKSDLIADTQYF TGTGCCTGGAGTGTAAAGTCGGACTTGATAGCAGATACGCAGTATTTT
TRBD2 TRBJ2-2 TRBV27 . CASSRLAGVFGELFF TGTGCCAGCAGTCGACTAGCGGGAGTATTCGGGGAGCTGTTTTTT
. TRBJ2-1 TRBV7-2 once CASSLVWGTPSYNEQFF TGTGCCAGCAGCTTAGTATGGGGGACACCGTCCTACAATGAGCAGTTCTTC
. TRBJ2-1 TRBV7-8 . CAIHRPGLYYNEQFF TGTGCCATCCACAGGCCCGGGTTATACTACAATGAGCAGTTCTTC
TRBD1 TRBJ1-4 TRBV6-1 . CASSRGSWYNEKLFF TGTGCCAGCAGCAGGGGGTCTTGGTATAATGAAAAACTGTTTTTT
. TRBJ2-5 TRBV5-6 . CASSFGRGATQYF TGTGCCAGCAGCTTCGGAAGAGGCGCGACCCAGTACTTC
. TRBJ2-1 TRBV25-1 . CASSESRSGRSSYNEQFF TGTGCCAGCAGTGAATCCCGGAGCGGGCGGAGCTCCTACAATGAGCAGTTCTTC
. TRBJ1-1 TRBV5-6 . CASSINYGSEAFF TGTGCCAGCAGTATAAACTACGGGTCTGAAGCTTTCTTT
TRBD1 TRBJ1-1 TRBV7-9 . CASSFTGGENTEAFF TGTGCCAGCAGCTTTACAGGGGGCGAGAACACTGAAGCTTTCTTT
TRBD1 TRBJ2-7 TRBV28 . CASSLPGQGYEQYF TGTGCCAGCAGTTTGCCGGGACAGGGCTACGAGCAGTACTTC
. TRBJ2-2 TRBV29-1 . CSVLGQPNTGELFF TGCAGCGTCCTGGGGCAGCCGAACACCGGGGAGCTGTTTTTT
. TRBJ2-5 TRBV5-1 . CASSAQGWETQYF TGCGCCAGCAGCGCCCAGGGGTGGGAGACCCAGTACTTC
TRBD2 TRBJ2-5 TRBV9 . CASSVLAGSRSQYF TGTGCCAGCAGCGTATTAGCGGGCTCTCGTTCCCAGTACTTC
TRBD2 TRBJ2-1 TRBV2 . CASSLLAGGYNEQFF TGTGCCAGCAGCCTACTAGCGGGAGGTTACAACGAGCAGTTCTTC
TRBD1 TRBJ2-1 TRBV25-1 . CASSPWTGGVEQFF TGTGCCAGCAGTCCGTGGACAGGGGGTGTCGAGCAGTTCTTC